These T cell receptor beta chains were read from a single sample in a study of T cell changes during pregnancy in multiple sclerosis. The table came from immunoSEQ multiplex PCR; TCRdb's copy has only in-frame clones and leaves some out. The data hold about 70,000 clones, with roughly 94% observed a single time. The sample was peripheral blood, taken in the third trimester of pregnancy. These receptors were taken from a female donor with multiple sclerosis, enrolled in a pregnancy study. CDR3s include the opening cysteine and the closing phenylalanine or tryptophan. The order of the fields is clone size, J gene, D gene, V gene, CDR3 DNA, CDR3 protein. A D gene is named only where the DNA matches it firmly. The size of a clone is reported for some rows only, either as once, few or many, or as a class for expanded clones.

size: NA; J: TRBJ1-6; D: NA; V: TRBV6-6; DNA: TGTGCCGCCAGGGTATTCTCCTATAATTCACCCCTCCACTTT; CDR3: CAARVFSYNSPLHF
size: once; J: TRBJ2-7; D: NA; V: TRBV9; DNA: TGTGCCAGCAGCGTAGGCGGACAGTCCTACGAGCAGTACTTC; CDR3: CASSVGGQSYEQYF
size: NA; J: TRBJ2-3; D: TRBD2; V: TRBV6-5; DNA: TGTGCCAGCAGTTACGGGACTATATCAGATACGCAGTATTTT; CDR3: CASSYGTISDTQYF
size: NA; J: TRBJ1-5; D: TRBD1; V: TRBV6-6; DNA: TGTGCCAGCAATACAGGGGATAGCAATCAGCCCCAGCATTTT; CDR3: CASNTGDSNQPQHF
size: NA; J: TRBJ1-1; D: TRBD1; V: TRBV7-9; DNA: TGTGCCAGCACCAATGGGGGACCGACAGGGCTCTGGGATGAAGCTTTCTTT; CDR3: CASTNGGPTGLWDEAFF
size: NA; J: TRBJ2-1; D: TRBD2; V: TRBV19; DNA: TGTGCCAGTAGTAGCGATCCAGCGGGAGGCTCCTACAATGAGCAGTTCTTC; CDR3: CASSSDPAGGSYNEQFF
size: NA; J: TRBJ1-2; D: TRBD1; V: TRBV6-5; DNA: TGTGCCAGCAGGCCCGACAGGGTCAACTATGGCTACACCTTC; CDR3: CASRPDRVNYGYTF
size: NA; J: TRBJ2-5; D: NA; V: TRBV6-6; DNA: TGTGCCAGCAGAGACGCAGGGGTAGAGACCCAGTACTTC; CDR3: CASRDAGVETQYF
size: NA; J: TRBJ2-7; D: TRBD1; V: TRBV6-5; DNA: TGTGCCAGCAGTCCCCGGGACAGGGGATACGAGCAGTACTTC; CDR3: CASSPRDRGYEQYF
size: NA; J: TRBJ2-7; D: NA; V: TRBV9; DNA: TGTGCCAGCAGCGTAGTAGGGGGGGACGCCTACGAGCAGTACTTC; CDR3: CASSVVGGDAYEQYF
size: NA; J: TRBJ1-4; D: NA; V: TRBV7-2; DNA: TGTGCCAGCAGCTTAGATAGCCCTGAAAAACTGTTTTTT; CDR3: CASSLDSPEKLFF
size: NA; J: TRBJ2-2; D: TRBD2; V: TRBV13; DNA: TGTGCCAGCAGACGGGAGGCGGGCTCCCCCGGGGAGCTGTTTTTT; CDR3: CASRREAGSPGELFF
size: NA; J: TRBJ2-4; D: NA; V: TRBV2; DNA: TGTGCCAGCAGTGCCGAACGAGGGTTCAAAAACATTCAGTACTTC; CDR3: CASSAERGFKNIQYF
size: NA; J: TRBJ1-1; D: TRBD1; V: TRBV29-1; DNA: TGCAGCGTTGTTCAGGGGGTAGAAACTGAAGCTTTCTTT; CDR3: CSVVQGVETEAFF
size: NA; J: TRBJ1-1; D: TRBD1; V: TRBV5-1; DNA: TGCGCCAGCAGCTTCGACAGGGGGCGGAACACTGAAGCTTTCTTT; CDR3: CASSFDRGRNTEAFF
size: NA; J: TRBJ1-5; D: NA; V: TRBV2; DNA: TGTGCCAGCAGCGAGACACGGATTAGCAATCAGCCCCAGCATTTT; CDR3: CASSETRISNQPQHF
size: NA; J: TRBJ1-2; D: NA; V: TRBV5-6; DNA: TGTGCCAGCAGCTTGGGTGCGGGCAACTATGGCTACACCTTC; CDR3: CASSLGAGNYGYTF
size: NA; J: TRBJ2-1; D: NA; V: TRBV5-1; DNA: TGCGCCAGCAGCCCGGACTCTTCCTACAATGAGCAGTTCTTC; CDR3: CASSPDSSYNEQFF
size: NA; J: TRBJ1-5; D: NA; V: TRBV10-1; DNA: TGCGCCAGCAGTACCAAGAGGGGGAGGGGACTTAGCAATCAGCCCCAGCATTTT; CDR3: CASSTKRGRGLSNQPQHF
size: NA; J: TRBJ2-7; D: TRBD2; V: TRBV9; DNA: TGTGCCAGCAGCTTAAGGACTAGCTCAAGCTCCTACGAGCAGTACTTC; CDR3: CASSLRTSSSSYEQYF
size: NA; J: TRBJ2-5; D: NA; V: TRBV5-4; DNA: TGTGCCAGCAGAAATCCGGCAGCAGGGCAAGAGACCCAGTACTTC; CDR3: CASRNPAAGQETQYF
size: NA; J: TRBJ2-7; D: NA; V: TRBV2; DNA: TGTGCCAGCAATTCAGAAACCTACGAGCAGTACTTC; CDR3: CASNSETYEQYF
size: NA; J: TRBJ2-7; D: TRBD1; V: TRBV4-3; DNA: TGCGCCAGCAGCCTATCACACCTACCGGGACAGGGGACCTACGAGCAGTACTTC; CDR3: CASSLSHLPGQGTYEQYF
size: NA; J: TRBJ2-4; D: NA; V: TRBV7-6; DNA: TGTGCCAGCAGCCCCTCTGGGGGGATTCAGTACTTC; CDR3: CASSPSGGIQYF
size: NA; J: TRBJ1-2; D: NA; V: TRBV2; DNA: TGTGCCAGCAGTGGAACAAGCTATGGCTACACCTTC; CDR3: CASSGTSYGYTF
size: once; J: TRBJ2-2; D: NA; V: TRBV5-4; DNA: TGTGCCAGCAGCCCAAGAGAGGGGACTTCTTTCCTCACCGGGGAGCTGTTTTTT; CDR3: CASSPREGTSFLTGELFF
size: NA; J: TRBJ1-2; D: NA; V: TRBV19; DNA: TGTGCCAGTAGTATTGGTCTCGGGTATGGCTACACCTTC; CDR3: CASSIGLGYGYTF
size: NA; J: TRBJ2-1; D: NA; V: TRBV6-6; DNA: TGTGCCAGCACCAGGGGACCCCCGACCTACAATGAGCAGTTCTTC; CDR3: CASTRGPPTYNEQFF
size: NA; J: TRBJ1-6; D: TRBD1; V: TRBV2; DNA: TGTGCCAGCACCCGAGGGGACAGGGCGATTTCACCCCTCCACTTT; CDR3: CASTRGDRAISPLHF
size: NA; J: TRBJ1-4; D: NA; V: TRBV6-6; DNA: TGTGCCAGCAGTACCGGAGGAGTAGTCCCTGAAAAACTGTTTTTT; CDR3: CASSTGGVVPEKLFF
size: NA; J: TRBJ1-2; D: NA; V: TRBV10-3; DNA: TGTGCCATCAGTGAAACAGGGCTGGATGGCTACACCTTC; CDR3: CAISETGLDGYTF
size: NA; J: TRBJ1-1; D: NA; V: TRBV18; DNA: TGTGCCAGCCTAAGGGGCACTGAAGCTTTCTTT; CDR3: CASLRGTEAFF
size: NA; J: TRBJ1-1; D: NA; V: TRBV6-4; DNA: TGTGCCAGCAGTCGCGAGACAGGGAACACTGAAGCTTTCTTT; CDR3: CASSRETGNTEAFF
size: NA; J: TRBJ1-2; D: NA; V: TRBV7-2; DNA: TGTGCCAGCAGCTTTTTACAGGGCGATGGCTACACCTTC; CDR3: CASSFLQGDGYTF
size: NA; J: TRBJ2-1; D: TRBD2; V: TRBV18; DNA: TGTGCCAGCTCACCCCCGGGAGGGACGTACAATGAGCAGTTCTTC; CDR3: CASSPPGGTYNEQFF
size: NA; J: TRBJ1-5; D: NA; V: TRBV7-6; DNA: TGTGCCAGCAGCCCAGGGACAACTCCCAATCAGCCCCAGCATTTT; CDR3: CASSPGTTPNQPQHF
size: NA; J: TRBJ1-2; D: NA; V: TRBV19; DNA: TGTGCCAGTAGTATAGCCCCTCCCAACTATGGCTACACCTTC; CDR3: CASSIAPPNYGYTF
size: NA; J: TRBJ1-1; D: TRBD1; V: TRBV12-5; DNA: TGTGCTAGTGGTCTATGGACAGGGGGGAACACTGAAGCTTTCTTT; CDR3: CASGLWTGGNTEAFF
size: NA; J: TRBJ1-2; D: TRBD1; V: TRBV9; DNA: TGTGCCAGCAGCGTAGTTGGGGGGGGACAGGGGGAGAGCCTCTCTAAACTATTCTATGGCTACACCTTC; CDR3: CASSVVGGGQGESLSKLFYGYTF
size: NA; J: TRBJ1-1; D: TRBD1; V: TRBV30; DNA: TGTGCCTGGAGTGGACAGGGGGCTGAAGCTTTCTTT; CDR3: CAWSGQGAEAFF
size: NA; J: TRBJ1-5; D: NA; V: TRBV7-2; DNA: TGTGCCAGCAGCATATACAGGGTAGGGGAGCCCCAGCATTTT; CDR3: CASSIYRVGEPQHF
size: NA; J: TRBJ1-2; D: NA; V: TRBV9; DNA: TGTGCCAGCAGCGTAGAGGAGGGATCGGGCTATGGCTACACCTTC; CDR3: CASSVEEGSGYGYTF
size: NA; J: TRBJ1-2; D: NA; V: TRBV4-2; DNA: TGTGCCAGCAGCCAAGAATCGGGGGTCCACTATGGCTACACCTTC; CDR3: CASSQESGVHYGYTF
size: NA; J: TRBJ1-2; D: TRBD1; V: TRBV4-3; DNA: TGCGCCAGCAGCCAAGACTCAGGGGGCTTTTTTGGGGGCTACACCTTC; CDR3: CASSQDSGGFFGGYTF
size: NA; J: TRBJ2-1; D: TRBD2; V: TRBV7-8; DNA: TGTGCCAGCAGCTTCAATAGCGGGGGGGCCTATGAGCAGTTCTTC; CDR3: CASSFNSGGAYEQFF
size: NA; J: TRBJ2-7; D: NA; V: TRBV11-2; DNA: TGTGCCAGCAGCTTGTATACAGGTGGATTCTACGAGCAGTACTTC; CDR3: CASSLYTGGFYEQYF
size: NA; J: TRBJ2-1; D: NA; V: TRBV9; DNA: TGTGCCAGCACATCGAGTTACAATGAGCAGTTCTTC; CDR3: CASTSSYNEQFF
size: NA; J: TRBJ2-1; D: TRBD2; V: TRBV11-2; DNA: TGTGCCAGCAGCTTAGATAGGGCAAGCGGGGGGCGGTACAATGAGCAGTTCTTC; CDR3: CASSLDRASGGRYNEQFF
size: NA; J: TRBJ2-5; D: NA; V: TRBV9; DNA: TGTGCCAGCAGCCCCCGGGTGACTCAAGAGACCCAGTACTTC; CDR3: CASSPRVTQETQYF
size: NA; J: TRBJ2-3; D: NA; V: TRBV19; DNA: TGTGCCAGTAGTATAGGGGGCCCCGGAGATACGCAGTATTTT; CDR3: CASSIGGPGDTQYF
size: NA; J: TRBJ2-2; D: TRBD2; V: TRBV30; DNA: TGTGCCTGGAGTGGGTTAGCGGGGGGGCCCGGGGAGCTGTTTTTT; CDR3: CAWSGLAGGPGELFF
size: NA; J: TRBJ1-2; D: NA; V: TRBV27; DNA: TGTGCCAGCAGACGCAACGCCCGGGGGGATCACACCTTC; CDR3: CASRRNARGDHTF